The present entry profiles one TCR beta chain with its context. This record belongs to a study of cytotoxic CD8 clonotypes in ibrutinib-treated CLL. Sequencing used immunoSEQ multiplex PCR; TCRdb keeps in-frame clones, though not all of them. The data contain about 140,000 clones, 77% of them seen just once; the ten biggest clones take up approximately 28%. This CDR3 is built from 12 residues. Trimming stripped 3 bases from V and 1 base from J, with 3 bases between. Germline loops: CDR1 KGHSH, CDR2 LQKENI. The sequences come from PBMCs, collected after 12 months of ibrutinib treatment. This sequence joins TRBV18 and TRBJ1-1; the D is unclear. This receptor was obtained from a human donor with chronic lymphocytic leukemia. The CDR3 loop is CASSPQNTEAFF. The CDR3 DNA reads TGTGCCAGCTCACCGCAGAACACTGAAGCTTTCTTT. Looking up the rest from reference TRBV18 and TRBJ1-1 gives the full variable domain: NAGVMQNPRHLVRRRGQEARLRCSPMKGHSHVYWYRQLPEEGLKFMVYLQKENIIDESGMPKERFSAEFPKEGPSILRIQQVVRGDSAAYFCASSPQNTEAFFGQGTRLTVV.